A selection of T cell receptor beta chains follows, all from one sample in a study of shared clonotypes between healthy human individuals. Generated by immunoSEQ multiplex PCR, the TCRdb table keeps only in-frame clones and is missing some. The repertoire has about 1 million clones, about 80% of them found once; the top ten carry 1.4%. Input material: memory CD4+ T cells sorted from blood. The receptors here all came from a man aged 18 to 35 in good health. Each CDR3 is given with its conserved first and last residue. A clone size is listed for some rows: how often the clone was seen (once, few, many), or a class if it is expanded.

CDR3aa: CASSPDRGLGYTF; abundance: .; len: 13; v_gene: TRBV18
CDR3aa: CASSALGGPAGEKLFF; abundance: .; len: 16; v_gene: TRBV5-6
CDR3aa: CASSHRRSTGFDTEAFF; abundance: many; len: 17; v_gene: TRBV4-1
CDR3aa: CASREAGNTGELFF; abundance: .; len: 14; v_gene: TRBV11-1
CDR3aa: CSVEGGGQGMDEKLFF; abundance: few; len: 16; v_gene: TRBV29-1
CDR3aa: CAWGEGETQYF; abundance: .; len: 11; v_gene: TRBV30
CDR3aa: CASSIHRQPSNQPQHF; abundance: .; len: 16; v_gene: TRBV19
CDR3aa: CARSLKGQDGYTF; abundance: .; len: 13; v_gene: TRBV5-3
CDR3aa: CASSAGTGTYEQYF; abundance: .; len: 14; v_gene: TRBV11-2
CDR3aa: CASSLTAQKRDEQFF; abundance: .; len: 15; v_gene: TRBV5-7
CDR3aa: CASSPRANYGYTF; abundance: .; len: 13; v_gene: TRBV28
CDR3aa: CASSLTGQGARETQYF; abundance: .; len: 16; v_gene: TRBV5-5
CDR3aa: CASSRRDKYYEQYF; abundance: .; len: 14; v_gene: TRBV5-4
CDR3aa: CASSDQTSGRLQETQYF; abundance: .; len: 17; v_gene: TRBV6-1
CDR3aa: CASSVTGGADTQYF; abundance: .; len: 14; v_gene: TRBV6-1
CDR3aa: CASTPGTGGNNSPLHF; abundance: .; len: 16; v_gene: TRBV5-6
CDR3aa: CAWRDDVNYGYTF; abundance: .; len: 13; v_gene: TRBV30
CDR3aa: CASSAEVGSSGNTIYF; abundance: .; len: 16; v_gene: TRBV9
CDR3aa: CASSGGYGSPLHF; abundance: .; len: 13; v_gene: TRBV6-1
CDR3aa: CAWSQGRTEAFF; abundance: once; len: 12; v_gene: TRBV30
CDR3aa: CASSLGDRSGNTIYF; abundance: many; len: 15; v_gene: TRBV13
CDR3aa: CASSLASGVSGANVLTF; abundance: .; len: 17; v_gene: TRBV7-2
CDR3aa: CASSLASGPTVEQYF; abundance: .; len: 15; v_gene: TRBV7-9
CDR3aa: CASSSQGIEAEQYF; abundance: .; len: 14; v_gene: TRBV18
CDR3aa: CASSLSGGGPRSDTQYF; abundance: .; len: 17; v_gene: TRBV5-6
CDR3aa: CASSPVPGTQYF; abundance: .; len: 12; v_gene: TRBV18
CDR3aa: CATSTQGYEQYF; abundance: once; len: 12; v_gene: TRBV15
CDR3aa: CATREGTYNEQFF; abundance: .; len: 13; v_gene: TRBV6-5
CDR3aa: CASSVGVTANTEAFF; abundance: .; len: 15; v_gene: TRBV9
CDR3aa: CASSYSTSSETQYF; abundance: many; len: 14; v_gene: TRBV6-5
CDR3aa: CASTRGNTIYF; abundance: .; len: 11; v_gene: TRBV19